This is a list of T cell receptor beta chains from one sample in a study of blood T cell repertoires in COVID-19. TCRdb's copy holds only in-frame clones and misses some; the assay was immunoSEQ multiplex PCR. The table shows about 150,000 clones, with 60% to 80% occurring only once. Sequenced material: peripheral blood. These receptors all stem from a man aged 50 or older with active or convalescent COVID-19. CDR3s include the opening cysteine and the closing phenylalanine or tryptophan. The D gene is left open where the match is weak. Only some rows state a clone size, as once, few, many or a class for expanded clones.

>.|TRBD2|TRBV27|TRBJ2-2
TGTGCCAGCAGTGCTAGGACTAGCGGGACTCCAGCCGGGGAGCTGTTTTTT
CASSARTSGTPAGELFF
>.|TRBD2|TRBV7-9|TRBJ2-5
TGTGCCAGCAGCTTAGAAGTGGGGACTAGCGGGAGAGAGACCCAGTACTTC
CASSLEVGTSGRETQYF
>once|TRBD1|TRBV19|TRBJ1-4
TGTGCCAGTAGTATTCAGGGGGGAGGTGAAAAACTGTTTTTT
CASSIQGGGEKLFF
>.|.|TRBV28|TRBJ2-3
TGTGCCAGCACCCAGGGGGGTTGGCAAGATACGCAGTATTTT
CASTQGGWQDTQYF
>.|.|TRBV7-9|TRBJ1-1
TGTGCCAGCAGCCCATCAGCGGGCCAGCCAAACACTGAAGCTTTCTTT
CASSPSAGQPNTEAFF
>.|TRBD1|TRBV27|TRBJ2-3
TGTGCCAGCAGCCGGTTCGTTTTAGGACAGGGTTCAGATACGCAGTATTTT
CASSRFVLGQGSDTQYF
>.|.|TRBV7-3|TRBJ1-6
TGTGCCAGCAGCCCGACCCAGGGTTTACCCCTCCACTTT
CASSPTQGLPLHF
>few|TRBD2|TRBV7-8|TRBJ2-5
TGTGCCAGCAGCTTATTGTTAGCGGGAGACCAAGAGACCCAGTACTTC
CASSLLLAGDQETQYF
>.|TRBD2|TRBV24-1|TRBJ2-1
TGTGCCACCAGTAGAACAGCTAGCGGAAACAATGAGCAGTTCTTC
CATSRTASGNNEQFF
>.|TRBD2|TRBV7-3|TRBJ2-1
TGTGCCAGCAGCTTAATGGGGACTAGCGGGTCTTTATACAATGAGCAGTTCTTC
CASSLMGTSGSLYNEQFF
>.|.|TRBV7-9|TRBJ2-1
TGTGCCAGCCGCTGGCCAAATGGAGATGAGCAGTTCTTC
CASRWPNGDEQFF
>.|.|TRBV11-3|TRBJ2-3
TGTGCCAGCAGCTTGGTAGCCGGGGCAGATACGCAGTATTTT
CASSLVAGADTQYF
>.|.|TRBV28|TRBJ2-7
TGTGCCAGCAGTTCAGGGGCCTACGAGCAGTACTTC
CASSSGAYEQYF
>.|TRBD1|TRBV13|TRBJ1-4
TGTGCCAGCAGCTCTAACCAAATCGGGACAGAGAAACTGTTTTTT
CASSSNQIGTEKLFF
>.|.|TRBV9|TRBJ1-4
TGTGCCAGCAGCGCCCCCGAGGGGGATCTTAGACTGTTTTTT
CASSAPEGDLRLFF
>.|TRBD1|TRBV6-5|TRBJ2-1
TGTGCCAGCAGCCGACAGGGGACCTACAATGAGCAGTTCTTC
CASSRQGTYNEQFF
>.|.|TRBV19|TRBJ2-5
TGTGCCAGTAGTATAACCAGGGAAGAGACCCAGTACTTC
CASSITREETQYF
>.|TRBD1|TRBV9|TRBJ1-2
TGTGCCAGCAGCGGCGAAGACAGGGCCCAAGCCTTC
CASSGEDRAQAF
>.|TRBD2|TRBV6-1|TRBJ2-7
TGTGCCAGCAGTGACGTCGGCGGGAGGGCCTACGAGCAGTACTTC
CASSDVGGRAYEQYF
>.|TRBD2|TRBV2|TRBJ2-7
TGTGCCAGCAGTTTATTACTAGCGGGGAGCTCCTACGAGCAGTACTTC
CASSLLLAGSSYEQYF
>.|.|TRBV7-9|TRBJ1-2
TGTGCCAGCAGCCATGGGAGAGGCTACACCTTC
CASSHGRGYTF
>.|.|TRBV6-5|TRBJ1-2
TGTGCCAGCACGGTTAACTATGGCTACACCTTC
CASTVNYGYTF
>.|TRBD2|TRBV18|TRBJ2-1
TGTGCCAGCTCACCTAGACTAGCGGGGTCCTACAATGAGCAGTTCTTC
CASSPRLAGSYNEQFF
>.|.|TRBV2|TRBJ1-2
TGTGCCAGCAGTGAATTTGTCCCTTATGGCTACACCTTC
CASSEFVPYGYTF
>.|TRBD1|TRBV27|TRBJ2-2
TGTGCCAGCAGTTTATCCCTGGACAGGGGCACCGGGGAGCTGTTTTTT
CASSLSLDRGTGELFF
>.|TRBD2|TRBV19|TRBJ2-7
TGTGCCAGTAGTATCACTAGCGGGAGTATTCACGAGCAGTACTTC
CASSITSGSIHEQYF
>.|TRBD2|TRBV28|TRBJ2-1
TGTGCCAGCAGCCCAGCGGGAGCAGGCAATGAGCAGTTCTTC
CASSPAGAGNEQFF
>.|TRBD1|TRBV13|TRBJ2-7
TGTGCCAGCAGCTTAGCCACCCGGGACAGGGGTTACGAGCAGTACTTC
CASSLATRDRGYEQYF
>few|TRBD1|TRBV6-1|TRBJ2-3
TGTGCCAGCAGTGACGGACAGGAAAGGGCAGATACGCAGTATTTT
CASSDGQERADTQYF
>.|TRBD1|TRBV15|TRBJ1-2
TGTGCCACCAGCAGAGATCAGGCCAGGGGGCCTAGTGGCTACACCTTC
CATSRDQARGPSGYTF
>once|TRBD1|TRBV10-3|TRBJ1-1
TGTGCCATCAGTGACCCGGACAGGGGGACTGAAGCTTTCTTT
CAISDPDRGTEAFF
>.|.|TRBV5-5|TRBJ2-7
TGTGCCAGCAGCTTGGAGTGGAGAATCTCCTACGAGCAGTACTTC
CASSLEWRISYEQYF
>.|TRBD2|TRBV11-3|TRBJ2-1
TGTGCCAGCAGCCCACGGACTAGCGTAAGCTCCTACAATGAGCAGTTCTTC
CASSPRTSVSSYNEQFF
>.|TRBD2|TRBV10-2|TRBJ2-2
TGCGCCAGCTCTACTAGCGGGAGGGTTTACACCGGGGAGCTGTTTTTT
CASSTSGRVYTGELFF
>.|.|TRBV5-1|TRBJ2-4
TGCGCCAGCAGCTTGGTTTTGGGCCCGGAATTTATTCAGTACTTC
CASSLVLGPEFIQYF
>.|.|TRBV3-1/TRBV3-2|TRBJ2-1
TGTGCCAGCAGCCAAGACAGCTGGAGCTCCTACAATGAGCAGTTCTTC
CASSQDSWSSYNEQFF
>.|.|TRBV27|TRBJ1-1
TGTGCCAGCAGTCCGGTACTTACGAGGATGAACACTGAAGCTTTCTTT
CASSPVLTRMNTEAFF
>.|.|TRBV21-1|TRBJ2-2
TGTGCCAGCAACTATCTAGGGACTCTTACCGGGGAGCTGTTTTTT
CASNYLGTLTGELFF
>.|TRBD1|TRBV28|TRBJ2-3
TGTGCCAGCAGTTCCGACAGGGGCCGCACAGATACGCAGTATTTT
CASSSDRGRTDTQYF
>few|.|TRBV11-2|TRBJ2-1
TGTGCCAGCAGCTTAGACGTGACAGAGCAGTTCTTC
CASSLDVTEQFF
>.|.|TRBV28|TRBJ2-7
TGTGCCAGCACCTCCTCTTACGAGCAGTACTTC
CASTSSYEQYF
>.|TRBD2|TRBV6-1|TRBJ2-1
TGTGCCAGCAGTGAGATGACGGGAGGCTACAATGAGCAGTTCTTC
CASSEMTGGYNEQFF
>few|TRBD1|TRBV15|TRBJ2-1
TGTGCCACCAGCGCCGGGACAGGCTACAATGAGCAGTTCTTC
CATSAGTGYNEQFF
>.|.|TRBV9|TRBJ2-1
TGTGCCAGCAGCGTACATGAGCGTAGCTCCTACAATGAGCAGTTCTTC
CASSVHERSSYNEQFF
>.|.|TRBV11-2|TRBJ2-2
TGTGCCAGCAGCCCCCGGACTTACACCGGGGAGCTGTTTTTT
CASSPRTYTGELFF
>.|.|TRBV24-1|TRBJ2-7
TGTGCCACCAGTGACACCCGGGAAACAGTTAGTACCTACGAGCAGTACTTC
CATSDTRETVSTYEQYF
>.|.|TRBV10-1|TRBJ2-7
TGCGCCAGCAGTGCGGGACAAGTCTACGAGCAGTACTTC
CASSAGQVYEQYF
>.|.|TRBV28|TRBJ1-2
TGTGCCAGCAGTTTCTCAGCGGTTGGTGGCTACACCTTC
CASSFSAVGGYTF
>few|.|TRBV5-1|TRBJ2-7
TGCGCCAGCACCCGGGACATGAATACCTACGAGCAGTACTTC
CASTRDMNTYEQYF
>.|.|TRBV2|TRBJ2-7
TGTGCCAGCATACAGGACTACTACGAGCAGTACTTC
CASIQDYYEQYF
>.|TRBD1|TRBV28|TRBJ1-5
TGTGCCAGCATCCCTACTCAGGGGGACCTTGGGCCCCAGCATTTT
CASIPTQGDLGPQHF
>.|.|TRBV12-3/TRBV12-4|TRBJ2-1
TGTGCCAGCAGTTTTATAGCGGACAATGAGCAGTTCTTC
CASSFIADNEQFF
>.|.|TRBV6-1|TRBJ1-2
TGTGCCAGCAGTGAGGGTCGCCTAGCTAACTATGGCTACACCTTC
CASSEGRLANYGYTF
>.|.|TRBV29-1|TRBJ2-7
TGCAGCGTTGAGGGGACTGGAACCTACGAGCAGTACTTC
CSVEGTGTYEQYF
>.|.|TRBV27|TRBJ2-3
TGTGCCAGCAGTTGGACTACTAGCACAGATACGCAGTATTTT
CASSWTTSTDTQYF
>.|TRBD2|TRBV5-1|TRBJ2-7
TGCGCCAGCAGCCCATTAGCGGGATGGTCCTACGAGCAGTACTTC
CASSPLAGWSYEQYF
>.|.|TRBV6-1|TRBJ1-1
TGTGCCAGCAGTGAAGAAGCGGCCCTAACTGAAGCTTTCTTT
CASSEEAALTEAFF
>once|.|TRBV7-6|TRBJ1-1
TGTGCCAGCAGCTTAGTGGCGGAGAACACTGAAGCTTTCTTT
CASSLVAENTEAFF
>.|TRBD2|TRBV5-5|TRBJ2-1
TGTGCCAGCAGCTTGGAGAGTAGGCTAGCGGGGGCCTCCTACAATGAGCAGTTCTTC
CASSLESRLAGASYNEQFF
>few|.|TRBV27|TRBJ1-4
TGTGCCAGCAGTCTGATCTCGACAGGAGCAACTAATGAAAAACTGTTTTTT
CASSLISTGATNEKLFF